This T cell receptor (beta chain) is drawn from a study of Graves' ophthalmopathy and Graves' hyperthyroidism. RNA transcripts provided the template for amplifying TCR beta CDR3 regions. Second-round multiplex PCR followed a first-round RT-PCR using HTBI primers. TCRdb re-called the multiplex PCR reads with MiXCR, one entry per CDR3 protein. The table includes hundreds of thousands of distinct CDR3 sequences, over 20% detected once. Patients with other autoimmune diseases, uncontrolled infections, pregnancy or lactation were excluded. Study results and limitations: Detected in blood as well were most expanded thyroid clonotypes with frequency above 0.001. Ophthalmopathy progression prediction by the model yielded a sensitivity of around 68% and a specificity of nearly 75%.

This clonotype was picked up many times. Its antigen is currently unknown. The sample taken for sequencing was peripheral blood. This clonotype was sampled from a young woman with stable Graves' hyperthyroidism. Some clones in this sample may be carry-over from other donors' samples.

In DNA, the CDR3 is TGTGCCAGCAGCTTACTTGGGGGGGCGCGGTCTGAAGCTTTCTTT. Protein sequence: CASSLLGGARSEAFF. The V and J genes are TRBV7-2 and TRBJ1-1; perhaps TRBD1 as D (6 bases). In germline, CDR1 is SGHTA, CDR2 FQGNSA. The CDR3 has 15 residues. Trimming removed 2 bases from V and 6 bases from J, with 16 bases in between.